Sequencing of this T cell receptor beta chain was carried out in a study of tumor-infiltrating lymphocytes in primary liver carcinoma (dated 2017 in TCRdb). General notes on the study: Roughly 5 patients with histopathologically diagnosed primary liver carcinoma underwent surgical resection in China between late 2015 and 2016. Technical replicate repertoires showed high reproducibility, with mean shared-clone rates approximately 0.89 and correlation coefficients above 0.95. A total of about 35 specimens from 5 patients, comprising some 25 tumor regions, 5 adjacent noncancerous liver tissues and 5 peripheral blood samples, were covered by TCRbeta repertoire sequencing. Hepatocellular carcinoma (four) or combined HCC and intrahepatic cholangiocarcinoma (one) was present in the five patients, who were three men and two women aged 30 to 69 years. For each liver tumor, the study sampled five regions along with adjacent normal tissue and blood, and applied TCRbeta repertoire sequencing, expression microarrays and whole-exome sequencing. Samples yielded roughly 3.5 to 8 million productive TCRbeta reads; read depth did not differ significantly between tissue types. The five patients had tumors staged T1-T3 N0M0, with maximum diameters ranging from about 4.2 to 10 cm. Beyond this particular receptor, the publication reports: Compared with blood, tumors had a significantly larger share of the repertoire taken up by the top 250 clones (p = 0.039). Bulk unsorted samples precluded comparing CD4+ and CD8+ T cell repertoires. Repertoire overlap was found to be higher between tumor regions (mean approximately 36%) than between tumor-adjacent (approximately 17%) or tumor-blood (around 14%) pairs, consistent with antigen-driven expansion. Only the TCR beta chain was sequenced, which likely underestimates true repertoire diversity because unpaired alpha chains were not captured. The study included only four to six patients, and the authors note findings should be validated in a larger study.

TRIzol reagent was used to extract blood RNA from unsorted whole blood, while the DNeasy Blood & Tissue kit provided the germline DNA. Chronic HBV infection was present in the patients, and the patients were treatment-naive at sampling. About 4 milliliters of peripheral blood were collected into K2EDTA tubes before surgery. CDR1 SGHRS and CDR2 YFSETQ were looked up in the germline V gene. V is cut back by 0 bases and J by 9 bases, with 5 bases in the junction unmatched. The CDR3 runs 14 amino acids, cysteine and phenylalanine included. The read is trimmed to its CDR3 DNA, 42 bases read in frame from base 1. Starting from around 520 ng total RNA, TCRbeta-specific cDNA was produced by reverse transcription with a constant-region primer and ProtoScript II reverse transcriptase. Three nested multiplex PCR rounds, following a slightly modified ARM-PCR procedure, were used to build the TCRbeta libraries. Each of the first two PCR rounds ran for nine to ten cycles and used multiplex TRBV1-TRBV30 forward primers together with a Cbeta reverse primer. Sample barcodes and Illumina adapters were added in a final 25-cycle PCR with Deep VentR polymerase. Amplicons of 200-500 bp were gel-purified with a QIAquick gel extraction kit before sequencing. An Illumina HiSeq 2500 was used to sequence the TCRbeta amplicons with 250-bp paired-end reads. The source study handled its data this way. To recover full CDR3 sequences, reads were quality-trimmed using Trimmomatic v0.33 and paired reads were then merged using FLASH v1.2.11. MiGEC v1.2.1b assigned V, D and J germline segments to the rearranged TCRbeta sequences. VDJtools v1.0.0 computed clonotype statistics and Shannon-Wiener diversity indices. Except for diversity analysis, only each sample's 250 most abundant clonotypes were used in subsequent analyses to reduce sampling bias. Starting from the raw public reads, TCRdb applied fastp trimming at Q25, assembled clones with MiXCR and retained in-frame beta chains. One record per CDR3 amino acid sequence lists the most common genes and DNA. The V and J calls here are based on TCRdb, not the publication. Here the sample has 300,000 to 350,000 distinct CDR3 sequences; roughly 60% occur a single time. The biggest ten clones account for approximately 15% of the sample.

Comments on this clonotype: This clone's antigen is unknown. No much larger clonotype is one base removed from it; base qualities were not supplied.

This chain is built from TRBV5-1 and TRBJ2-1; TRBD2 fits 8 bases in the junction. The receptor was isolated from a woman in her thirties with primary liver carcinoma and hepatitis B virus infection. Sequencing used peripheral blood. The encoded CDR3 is CASSLVGLVTEQFF. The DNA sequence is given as TGCGCCAGCAGCTTGGTGGGACTAGTTACTGAGCAGTTCTTC. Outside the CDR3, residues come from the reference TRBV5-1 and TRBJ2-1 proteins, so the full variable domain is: KAGVTQTPRYLIKTRGQQVTLSCSPISGHRSVSWYQQTPGQGLQFLFEYFSETQRNKGNFPGRFSGRQFSNSRSEMNVSTLELGDSALYLCASSLVGLVTEQFFGPGTRLTVL.